The sequence of this T cell receptor (beta chain) was determined in a study of blood T cell repertoires in COVID-19 (dated by TCRdb to 2020 to 2022). Context from the whole study: Collaborator samples came from the United States, Italy and Spain and covered acute and convalescent phases of COVID-19. The prospective study material was composed of cDNA or gDNA derived from T cells, B-cell-depleted T cells, or PBMCs. The dataset comprised deeply sampled blood TCRbeta repertoires from subjects exposed to, actively infected with, or recovered from COVID-19. A freely available public database, intended as a resource for researchers studying the immune response to SARS-CoV-2, is where the repertoires were released. The samples were drawn from the first 160 participants of the ongoing ImmuneRACE study and from some 1,300 subjects provided by 6 global collaborators. Nearly every sample came with metadata listing a de-identified subject ID, COVID-19 status, age in years and sex. Where HLA class I and class II types were available, the types were taken from metadata supplied by the sample provider, not from assay-based typing.

TCRbeta CDR3 regions were amplified from genomic DNA by means of the immunoSEQ Assay, a bias-controlled multiplex PCR. In the paper's pipeline: Nucleated cell counts per sample were estimated from amplification of reference gene primers within the assay. To quantify the absolute abundance of each unique TCRbeta CDR3 rearrangement, sequence reads were collapsed and filtered. For each sample, productive Simpson clonality was calculated as the square root of Simpson's diversity index over productive rearrangements. TCRdb holds this immuneACCESS table with in-frame rearrangements only. Some clones are missing; in checked studies, unresolved V genes explain under half, and the rest has no known cause. That table gives V, J and clone size, and the DNA gave D and trimming. Recorded for this sample are 200,000 to 250,000 clones; 70% to 90% of them occurred a single time. The top ten clonotypes cover roughly 13% of the sample.

Relative to germline, V is missing 6 bases and J is missing 7 bases, with 11 bases of the junction outside any gene match. Reading from cysteine to phenylalanine, the CDR3 counts 15 amino acids. CDR3 DNA is the only sequence kept; it has 45 bases, read in frame from the first base. The CDR1 and CDR2 encoded by the germline V gene are MGHDK and SYGVNS. About this clone itself: The antigen it binds to is not known. Base qualities are not recorded, but no much larger clone differs from it by a single base.

General study outcomes and caveats: The amount of clinical and demographic metadata varied by source and participant and was provided uncurated.

Collaborating institutions collected whole blood in K2EDTA tubes following their own protocols. Collaborator samples were shipped for TCRbeta analysis as frozen whole blood, isolated PBMCs, or DNA extracted from either sample type. The rearranged segments are TRBV25-1 and TRBJ1-2; 10 of the junction bases match TRBD1. The specimen sequenced was peripheral blood. The receptor was derived from a human donor in a cohort sampled during active COVID-19. The nucleotide sequence reads TGTGCCAGCAGCTCCATGATCCGGGACAGGGGTGGCTACACCTTC. Translated, it gives CASSSMIRDRGGYTF.